These T cell receptor beta chains were read from a single sample in a study of TIL therapy for anti-PD-1-resistant metastatic lung cancer. TCRdb keeps only in-frame clones here, not all; method: immunoSEQ multiplex PCR. The sample contains 50,000 to 70,000 clones, around 68% of which appear only once. Sequencing was performed on blood, taken at baseline. The origin of the receptors is a person aged 25-80 years with non-small cell lung cancer. Each CDR3 is given with its conserved first and last residue. The D gene is left open where the match is weak. Where a row states a size, it is once, few, many or the class of an expanded clone; other rows omit it.

V gene	clone size	D gene	J gene	CDR3 length	CDR3 protein	CDR3 DNA
TRBV5-1	-	-	TRBJ1-3	16	CASSLGPQGSGNTIYF	TGCGCCAGCAGCTTGGGCCCACAGGGATCTGGAAACACCATATATTTT
TRBV7-6	-	-	TRBJ2-2	15	CASSLVRDGTGELFF	TGTGCCAGCAGCTTAGTCAGGGATGGGACCGGGGAGCTGTTTTTT
TRBV4-1	few	-	TRBJ1-1	15	CASSQETGRNTEAFF	TGCGCCAGCAGCCAAGAAACAGGGCGGAACACTGAAGCTTTCTTT
TRBV5-1	-	-	TRBJ1-1	13	CASCDPGVTEAFF	TGCGCCAGCTGCGACCCCGGGGTCACTGAAGCTTTCTTT
TRBV19	-	-	TRBJ2-1	12	CASSIDGDEQFF	TGTGCCAGTAGTATAGACGGGGATGAGCAGTTCTTC
TRBV6-5	-	-	TRBJ1-1	15	CASSYSTRQNTEAFF	TGTGCCAGCAGTTACTCGACCCGGCAAAACACTGAAGCTTTCTTT
TRBV5-1	few	-	TRBJ2-7	15	CASSWGRRTNYEQYF	TGCGCCAGCAGCTGGGGAAGACGGACTAACTACGAGCAGTACTTC
TRBV4-2	few	-	TRBJ2-7	16	CASSQDMTGNTYEQYF	TGTGCCAGCAGCCAAGATATGACGGGGAATACCTACGAGCAGTACTTC
TRBV6-1	-	-	TRBJ2-1	15	CASNWDRAGSAEQFF	TGTGCCAGCAATTGGGACCGCGCGGGGTCGGCTGAGCAGTTCTTC
TRBV19	few	-	TRBJ1-4	12	CASSMHSEKLFF	TGTGCCAGTAGTATGCACAGCGAAAAACTGTTTTTT
TRBV28	-	-	TRBJ1-2	12	CASSLLPPDYTF	TGTGCCAGCAGTTTGCTCCCCCCTGACTACACCTTC
TRBV11-2	few	-	TRBJ2-2	12	CASSEGTGELFF	TGTGCCAGCAGCGAGGGGACCGGGGAGCTGTTTTTT
TRBV2	-	-	TRBJ1-3	14	CASSEGRVGNTIYF	TGTGCCAGCAGTGAAGGCAGGGTCGGAAACACCATATATTTT
TRBV2	-	-	TRBJ1-2	15	CASSDQAGPTYGYTF	TGTGCCAGCAGTGACCAGGCAGGGCCCACCTATGGCTACACCTTC
TRBV11-2	-	TRBD2	TRBJ2-1	14	CASSQTSGSNEQFF	TGTGCCAGCAGCCAGACTAGCGGGAGTAATGAGCAGTTCTTC
TRBV5-1	-	TRBD1	TRBJ1-1	14	CASSAQTGADEAFF	TGCGCCAGCAGCGCCCAGACAGGGGCGGATGAAGCTTTCTTT